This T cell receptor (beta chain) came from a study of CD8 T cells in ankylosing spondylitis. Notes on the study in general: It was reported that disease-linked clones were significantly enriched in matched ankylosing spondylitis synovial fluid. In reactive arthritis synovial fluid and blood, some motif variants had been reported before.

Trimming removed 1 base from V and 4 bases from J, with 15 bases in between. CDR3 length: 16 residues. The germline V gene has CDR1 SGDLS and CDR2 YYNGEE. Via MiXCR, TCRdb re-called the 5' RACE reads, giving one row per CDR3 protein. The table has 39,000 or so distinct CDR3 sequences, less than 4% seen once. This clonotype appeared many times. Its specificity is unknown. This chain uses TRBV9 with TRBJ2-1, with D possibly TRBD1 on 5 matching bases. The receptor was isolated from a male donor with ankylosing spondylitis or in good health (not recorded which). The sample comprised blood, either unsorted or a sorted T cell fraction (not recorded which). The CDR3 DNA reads TGTGCCAGCAGCGTAAGGGGCGAATCCGCGTACAATGAGCAGTTCTTC. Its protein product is CASSVRGESAYNEQFF.